This record concerns one T cell receptor beta chain sequence. Repertoires were generated with immunoSEQ multiplex PCR, while TCRdb's copy carries only in-frame clones and drops some. The sample holds over 65,000 clones; 80% to 90% are singletons and the top ten take 2.5% to 3.5%. CDR3 length: 15 amino acids. V shed 7 bases, J shed 4 bases, and the junction held 7 bases outside the gene matches. Germline V gives CDR1 MNHEY, CDR2 SVGAGI. Time point here: after neoadjuvant nivolumab, at surgical resection. The data derive from a study of neoadjuvant anti-PD-1 for oral cavity cancer. The source was PBMCs, collected after nivolumab (anti-PD-1) treatment. This chain joins TRBV6-5 and TRBJ2-3, with 11 bases lining up with TRBD2. This sequence originates from a person aged 35 to 85 with oral cavity squamous cell carcinoma. This chain's CDR3 is CASMASGRQADTQYF. CDR3 coding DNA: TGTGCCAGCATGGCTAGCGGGAGGCAGGCAGATACGCAGTATTTT.